Here is one T cell receptor beta chain with its context. Antigen specificity is unknown. These data are taken from a study of T cell responses to AZD1222 COVID-19 vaccine. The assay was immunoSEQ multiplex PCR, and TCRdb's table has in-frame clones only and misses some. The data show roughly 120,000 clones, around 90% seen once. This CDR3 comprises 14 residues. Germline V gene data show CDR1 as SGDLS and CDR2 as YYNGEE. Unmatched junction bases numbered 4, after V lost 0 bases and J lost 5 bases. Points from the study as a whole: Donors were largely white British and mainly female; clonal diversity was possibly underestimated. Among AZD1222 vaccinees, only 5 to 7 were seropositive at baseline.

This rearrangement joins TRBV9 to TRBJ2-7; 8 nucleotides line up with TRBD2. The source of this sequence is an adult in good health. The source material was peripheral blood, sampled on day 0 of AZD1222 vaccination. Here the CDR3 DNA reads TGTGCCAGCAGCGTAGCGGGGGGGCGGCACGAGCAGTACTTC. This sequence encodes CASSVAGGRHEQYF.